This entry concerns a single T cell receptor beta chain. Its specificity is not known. The data were produced by immunoSEQ multiplex PCR, yet TCRdb's version contains in-frame clones alone and is incomplete. The data show about a million clones, approximately 80% seen once. The ends were cut back, 5 bases at V and 4 bases at J, with 11 bases in the middle. Germline lookup yields CDR1 MNHEY and CDR2 SVGAGI. The CDR3 spans 14 residues. These data are taken from a study of shared clonotypes between healthy human individuals. General study results and limits: In general, naive subsets displayed greater estimated richness than memory subsets did.

The study enrolled healthy HIV-negative adults without recent acute infections or vaccinations as donors. The rearrangement links TRBV6-5 to TRBJ1-4, with a tentative D call TRBD1 (6 bases). This sequence originates from a man between 18 and 29 years old in good health. Input material: memory CD4+ T cells sorted from blood. Regarding subset: CD45RA-negative fraction. CDR3 sequence (DNA): TGTGCCAGCAGTCCCGACAGGCTTAATGAAAAACTGTTTTTT. This gives the protein CASSPDRLNEKLFF.